Listed here are 29 T cell receptor beta chains from one sample, sequenced in a study of breast tumors, draining lymph nodes, adjacent tissues. MiXCR, applied by TCRdb to the multiplex PCR reads, yields one record per CDR3 protein. The table records some 170,000 distinct CDR3 sequences, around 35% of them present only once. Breast cancer patients provided tissue from their axillary draining lymph nodes. Sequenced: axillary lymph node tissue. Source of these receptors: a female donor with breast cancer. Some clones in this sample may be carry-over from other donors' samples.

This rearrangement joins TRBV7-9 to TRBJ1-3; the D gene is possibly TRBD1 (5 bases). V was cut by 0 bases and J by 8 bases, with 17 bases left in between. Germline values: CDR1 SEHNR, CDR2 FQNEAQ (reference sequence). This CDR3 comprises 16 residues. CDR3 sequence (DNA): TGTGCCAGCAGCTTAGCCGTGGGGGGGGAGACGGACACCATATATTTT. Residues: CASSLAVGGETDTIYF.

This clonotype was recorded at least ten times. V gene TRBV7-9 combines with J gene TRBJ1-2, with 8 bases that match TRBD1. The CDR3 spans 15 residues. V gave up 6 bases and J gave up 4 bases; unmatched junction bases: 10. The germline CDR1 and CDR2 sequences are SEHNR and FQNEAQ (reference sequence). The DNA of the CDR3 is TGTGCCAGCAGACCCGCGGACAGGGCCGTCTATGGCTACACCTTC. It encodes CASRPADRAVYGYTF.

As for this clonotype: At one end the junction does not follow the germline gene, possibly because of a read error. This rearrangement joins TRBV6-6 to TRBJ1-4; the D gene is possibly TRBD1 (5 bases). CDR1 and CDR2 from the germline V gene are MNHNY and SVGAGI (reference sequence). This CDR3 contains 15 residues. CDR3 in amino acids: CASSHSQGSREKLFF. DNA of the CDR3: TGTGCCAGCAGTCACTCGCAGGGCAGTCGGGAAAAACTGTTTTTT.

This clonotype was picked up many times. The chain employs TRBV10-2 and TRBJ2-2; 10 bases match TRBD2. CDR1 is WSHSY and CDR2 is SAAADI in the germline V gene. V lost 7 bases to trimming and J lost 7 bases; unmatched junction nucleotides: 6. The CDR3 runs to 14 residues. For the CDR3, the DNA is TGCGCCAGCAAGGGGGCTAGCGGGGGCGGGGAGCTGTTTTTT. Amino acid sequence: CASKGASGGGELFF.

This chain connects TRBV6-2 or TRBV6-3 to TRBJ2-1, with 14 bases that match TRBD2. Germline V gene lookup returns CDR1 MNHEY and CDR2 SVGEGT. V shed 4 bases and J 0 bases; nucleotides not matched to a gene: 5. The CDR3 contains 18 residues. This CDR3 reads CASSLTSGRASSYNEQFF. DNA for the CDR3: TGTGCCAGCAGTTTGACTAGCGGGAGGGCTAGCTCCTACAATGAGCAGTTCTTC.

This chain uses TRBV28 with TRBJ2-2; 8 positions agree with TRBD1. Trimming at V came to 2 bases and at J to 4 bases, leaving 6 bases not matched to a gene. CDR1 MDHEN and CDR2 SYDVKM come from the germline V gene. This CDR3 is 16 amino acids long. CDR3: CASSLTGQGITGELFF. DNA for the CDR3: TGTGCCAGCAGTTTAACTGGACAGGGCATCACCGGGGAGCTGTTTTTT.

There are many counts of this clonotype. The V call is TRBV7-2, the J call TRBJ2-3, with D perhaps TRBD1 (6 bases). CDR3 length equals 14 residues. The germline V and J ends were trimmed by 3 bases and 5 bases, with 12 bases remaining between them. Germline CDR1 is SGHTA and CDR2 is FQGNSA. The CDR3 spells CASSFLGAKDTQYF. The CDR3 bases are TGTGCCAGCAGCTTCTTGGGGGCCAAAGATACGCAGTATTTT.

This clonotype was recorded at least ten times. The genes are TRBV7-2 and TRBJ1-4; tentatively, D is TRBD1 (5 bases). V lost 4 bases, J lost 7 bases, and 16 bases lay in between. The CDR3 has 15 residues. Germline CDR1 and CDR2: SGHTA and FQGNSA. The CDR3 is CASSSRLPGGEKLFF. DNA for the CDR3: TGTGCCAGCAGCTCCCGACTCCCGGGGGGTGAAAAACTGTTTTTT.

This clonotype was counted only a few times. A read error may be the cause here, since a much bigger clone is one base away. This chain links TRBV12-5 with TRBJ2-2; possible D gene TRBD1, 5 bases. Germline V gene sequence: CDR1 LGHNT, CDR2 FRNRAP. V lost 3 bases to trimming and J lost 4 bases, with 15 bases between them. This CDR3 spans 16 amino acids. CDR3 in DNA: TGTGCTAGTGGTTTCGTACTCGGCAGGGTCACCGGGGAGCTGTTTTTT. This gives the protein CASGFVLGRVTGELFF.

This clonotype was recorded at least ten times. The V gene is TRBV20-1, the J gene TRBJ2-5; D gene uncertain. The V and J ends lost 0 bases and 4 bases respectively, with 12 bases between them. CDR3 size: 14 residues. Germline V gives CDR1 DFQATT, CDR2 SNEGSKA (reference sequence). The CDR3 is CSARDPGTGETQYF. DNA for the CDR3: TGCAGTGCTAGAGATCCAGGAACCGGAGAGACCCAGTACTTC.

This sequence joins TRBV7-9 and TRBJ1-1; 11 bases are a match to TRBD1. V was pared by 7 bases and J by 3 bases, with 4 bases of the junction left unmatched. Germline CDR1 is SEHNR and CDR2 is FQNEAQ (reference sequence). This CDR3 spans 14 amino acids. This CDR3 reads CASKGQGADTEAFF. In DNA form, the CDR3 reads TGTGCCAGCAAAGGACAGGGGGCGGACACTGAAGCTTTCTTT.

This clonotype was counted ten times or more. The chain joins TRBV11-3 to TRBJ2-1; possible D gene TRBD2, 6 bases. Looked up from germline, CDR1 is SGHNT and CDR2 is YENEEA. Trimming cost V 5 bases and J 10 bases, with 15 bases left between them. The CDR3 extends over 13 amino acids. CDR3 protein: CASSPNGGLEQFF. The CDR3 nucleotides are TGTGCCAGCAGCCCCAATGGAGGGCTGGAGCAGTTCTTC.

This clonotype has ten or more counts. The chain recombines TRBV5-1 with TRBJ2-3; TRBD2 agrees at 8 bases. This CDR3 comprises 14 residues. Germline-derived CDR1 and CDR2 are SGHRS and YFSETQ. With 5 bases clipped from V and 2 bases from J, the junction kept 4 bases outside the gene matches. CDR3 DNA: TGCGCCAGCAGAATTAGCGGGACCACAGATACGCAGTATTTT. As protein: CASRISGTTDTQYF.

The J gene is TRBJ1-6, the V gene TRBV20-1; perhaps TRBD1 as D (6 bases). V lost 3 bases to trimming and J lost 7 bases, with 10 bases between them. Germline lookup yields CDR1 DFQATT and CDR2 SNEGSKA (reference sequence). The CDR3 is 13 amino acids. In nucleotides, the CDR3 is TGCAGTGCTAGGGACAGTCGCAATTCACCCCTCCACTTT. Amino acids: CSARDSRNSPLHF.

V gene TRBV11-1 combines with J gene TRBJ2-1; 7 bases are a match to TRBD2. The CDR3 is 18 amino acids. J was trimmed by 2 bases and V by 3 bases; bases with no gene match: 13. In germline, CDR1 is SGHAT, CDR2 FQDESV (reference sequence). CDR3 in amino acids: CASSFKRGPAGPYNEQFF. In nucleotides, the CDR3 is TGTGCCAGCAGCTTTAAAAGAGGACCAGCGGGACCCTACAATGAGCAGTTCTTC.

This clonotype has a count of ten or more. This rearrangement joins TRBV20-1 to TRBJ2-5; either TRBD1 or TRBD2 may supply D (6 bases each). The CDR3 runs to 12 residues. Germline-derived CDR1 and CDR2 are DFQATT and SNEGSKA (reference sequence). V dropped 3 bases and J dropped 5 bases, with 10 bases sitting between them. DNA for the CDR3: TGCAGTGCTAGGACGGGGGCGGAGACCCAGTACTTC. This codes for CSARTGAETQYF.

As concerns this clonotype: A read error may produce the germline difference seen at one junction end. V gene TRBV20-1 combines with J gene TRBJ2-2; D may be TRBD2 (7 bases). The germline CDR1 and CDR2 sequences are DFQATT and SNEGSKA (reference sequence). The CDR3 is 11 residues long. CDR3 protein: CSARGRGELLF. DNA for the CDR3: TGCAGTGCTAGGGGGAGGGGGGAGCTGCTTTTT.

This clonotype was seen ten or more times. The chain recombines TRBV6-2 or TRBV6-3 with TRBJ1-3; TRBD1 matches at 8 bases. The ends lost 6 bases at V and 2 bases at J; junction bases unmatched: 9. Germline loops: CDR1 MNHEY, CDR2 SVGEGT. There are 16 residues in the CDR3. The CDR3 spells CASRSPDRGAGNTIYF. CDR3 bases: TGTGCCAGCAGATCACCCGACAGGGGCGCTGGAAACACCATATATTTT.

In its sample, this clonotype was seen many times. V is TRBV24-1 and J is TRBJ2-2, with a weak D call TRBD1 (6 bases). Per the germline V gene, CDR1 is KGHDR and CDR2 is SFDVKD. Between the trimmed V and J ends, which lost 2 bases and 2 bases, there was a span of 11 bases. This CDR3 region has 16 residues. In DNA form, the CDR3 reads TGTGCCACCAGTGATTGGGGGACACAAAACACCGGGGAGCTGTTTTTT. Translated: CATSDWGTQNTGELFF.

In its sample, this clonotype was seen many times. The chain combines TRBV2 with TRBJ2-3; 16 bases are shared with TRBD2. Germline loops: CDR1 SNHLY, CDR2 FYNNEI. This CDR3 has 19 residues. V dropped 6 bases and J dropped 5; count of bases not matched to a gene: 14. In DNA form, the CDR3 reads TGTGCCAGCAGCGGTGGGACTAGCGGGGGGGCCTTCAGCGGAGATACGCAGTATTTT. It translates to CASSGGTSGGAFSGDTQYF.

This clonotype was recorded at least ten times. This chain uses TRBV6-2 or TRBV6-3 with TRBJ2-7, with TRBD2 matching over 7 bases. The CDR3 is made up of 14 amino acids. The ends lost 5 bases at V and 0 bases at J; junction bases unmatched: 4. Germline CDR1 reads MNHEY; CDR2 reads SVGEGT. The CDR3 DNA is TGTGCCAGCAGTATAGCGGGTTTCTCCTACGAGCAGTACTTC. This gives the protein CASSIAGFSYEQYF.

This sequence joins TRBV7-6 and TRBJ2-1, with TRBD2 matching 9 bases. This CDR3 is built from 17 residues. V dropped 0 bases and J dropped 9; count of bases not matched to a gene: 12. Germline CDR1 reads SGHVS; CDR2 reads FNYEAQ. CDR3 DNA: TGTGCCAGCAGCTTAGCGCATCCCGGGACTAGCTGCGGTGAGCAGTTCTTC. Its protein product is CASSLAHPGTSCGEQFF.

This clonotype was seen at least ten times. This chain uses TRBV7-2 with TRBJ2-3; D is ambiguous. Germline-derived CDR1 and CDR2 are SGHTA and FQGNSA. This CDR3 region has 14 residues. V dropped 5 bases and J dropped 10 bases, with 19 bases sitting between them. In DNA form, the CDR3 reads TGTGCCAGCAGCCCCCCCGGTCGGAGAGAGGCGCAGTATTTT. Protein sequence: CASSPPGRREAQYF.

Ten or more counts support this clonotype. The V call is TRBV18, the J call TRBJ2-3, with D unclear. Per germline, CDR1 KGHSH and CDR2 LQKENI. CDR3 length: 15 amino acids. Trimming pared 5 bases from V and 0 bases from J, leaving 12 bases between. The CDR3 loop is CASSARRPSTDTQYF. The CDR3, as DNA: TGTGCCAGCTCAGCAAGGAGACCTAGCACAGATACGCAGTATTTT.

This clonotype was seen a handful of times. With a much larger clone just one base away, this may be a read error. The chain combines TRBV5-8 with TRBJ2-5, with unresolved D. CDR1 and CDR2 from the germline V gene are SGHTS and YDEGEE. V lost 4 bases to trimming and J lost 7 bases, with 11 bases between them. This CDR3 spans 12 amino acids. The CDR3 sequence: CASSVAWATQYF. The DNA of the CDR3 is TGTGCCAGCAGCGTGGCCTGGGCGACCCAGTACTTC.

This clonotype was seen more than once but under ten times. CDR3 nucleotide sequence: TGTGCCAGCCCCCCGTCCCAGGGGGGGCCAAATCAGCCCCAGCATTTT. Translated: CASPPSQGGPNQPQHF. The chain uses TRBV28 and TRBJ1-5; TRBD1 matches at 7 bases. There are 16 residues in the CDR3. Germline-derived CDR1 and CDR2 are MDHEN and SYDVKM. Trimming at V came to 8 bases and at J to 4 bases, leaving 14 bases not matched to a gene.

This clonotype was recorded at least ten times. The chain employs TRBV7-2 and TRBJ2-7; no definite D call. The CDR3 sequence is 14 residues long. Germline CDR1 and CDR2: SGHTA and FQGNSA. With 5 bases removed from V and 0 bases from J, the gap between germline ends came to 11 bases. CDR3 DNA: TGTGCCAGCAGCCGTACACAGATCTCCTACGAGCAGTACTTC. This encodes CASSRTQISYEQYF.

This clonotype was observed at least ten times. The V call is TRBV30, the J call TRBJ1-5, with a weak D call TRBD1 (5 bases). Germline V gene lookup returns CDR1 GTSNPN and CDR2 SVGIG (reference sequence). This CDR3 has 13 amino acids. Trimming left V 4 bases short and J 3 bases short, with 10 bases between. The CDR3 bases are TGTGCCTGGACCACAGGATACAATCAGCCCCAGCATTTT. It translates to CAWTTGYNQPQHF.

The table lists this clonotype with many counts. The chain combines TRBV2 with TRBJ2-1, with 11 nucleotides matching TRBD2. Looked up from germline, CDR1 is SNHLY and CDR2 is FYNNEI. The length of the CDR3 is 16 residues. V lost 6 bases and J lost 4; bases outside the gene matches: 8. CDR3 DNA: TGTGCCAGCAGCAAGAGTCGACTAGCGGGATACAATGAGCAGTTCTTC. It is translated as CASSKSRLAGYNEQFF.